This T cell receptor beta chain is from a study of blood T cell repertoires in COVID-19. The CDR3 runs to 16 residues. The V and J ends lost 3 bases and 7 bases, in that order; junction bases with no gene match: 12. The germline gives CDR1 KGHDR, CDR2 SFDVKD. This clone was seen more than once but under ten times. Profiled with immunoSEQ multiplex PCR; TCRdb holds only in-frame clones, not every one. The sample contains some 99,000 clones, 75% to 90% of which appear only once. This receptor was taken from a woman aged 45-65 years with acute or convalescent COVID-19. V and J are TRBV24-1 and TRBJ1-2; TRBD1 agrees at 8 bases. Sequencing was done on a sample of peripheral blood. The CDR3 reads CATSDVGTGSFSGYTF. The CDR3 DNA is TGTGCCACCAGTGATGTGGGGACAGGTAGTTTCTCTGGCTACACCTTC.